This TCR beta chain stems from a study of naive and memory T cell subsets. Between the trimmed V and J ends, which lost 6 bases and 1 base, there was a span of 12 bases. Per the germline V gene, CDR1 is SGHAT and CDR2 is FQDESV (reference sequence). The CDR3 runs 14 residues. Both TRBC1 and TRBC2 were covered by a beta constant-region primer of two equimolar oligonucleotides. TCRdb passed the UMI-ligation and nested PCR reads through MiXCR, listing each CDR3 protein once. The repertoire includes tens of thousands of distinct CDR3 sequences, 7% to 7.5% of them detected once, and around 1.5% sits in the top ten. Many counts were recorded for this clonotype. Its antigen is as yet unknown. The study, taken as a whole, reports: Over 85% of naive TCR sequences appeared only once, unlike memory subsets.

The chain recombines TRBV11-1 with TRBJ1-1; D ambiguous. The sequenced sample consisted of central memory CD4+ T cells from blood. This TCR derives from a human donor in good health. In nucleotides, the CDR3 is TGTGCCAGCAGTTTGATTGACGGGAACACTGAAGCTTTCTTT. Protein product: CASSLIDGNTEAFF.